This T cell receptor (beta chain) was recorded in a study of T cells in localized non-small cell lung cancer. This clone qualifies as large. Its cognate antigen is unknown. Other DNA sequences within the sample encode an identical CDR3. The study, taken as a whole, reports: Prolonged overall survival went with higher T cell density in the blood. In adjacent lung, a median approximately 60 of the top 100 tumor clones were found.

The CDR3 is 14 residues long. Between the trimmed V and J ends, which lost 0 bases and 5 bases, there was a span of 11 bases. Germline V gene lookup returns CDR1 SGHRS and CDR2 YFSETQ. Sequencing was performed with immunoSEQ multiplex PCR; in TCRdb, only in-frame clones are kept and a portion is missing. The repertoire holds about 14,000 clones, with 65% to 85% as singletons. The chain links TRBV5-1 to TRBJ1-1; no clear D gene. This TCR derives from a female donor older than 55 with stage I squamous cell lung carcinoma. The material sequenced was peripheral blood, taken before any cancer treatment. The CDR3 loop reads CASSLGLSGTEAFF. The CDR3 DNA is TGCGCCAGCAGCTTGGGCCTGTCGGGGACTGAAGCTTTCTTT.